This T cell receptor beta chain was documented in a study of blood T cell repertoires in COVID-19. Trimming removed 3 bases from V and 6 bases from J; junction bases left unmatched: 14. CDR1 is LGHNA and CDR2 is YSLEER in the germline V gene. The CDR3 has 18 amino acids. Some clones are missing from TCRdb's copy, which holds only in-frame ones; the method was immunoSEQ multiplex PCR. The profile shows roughly 250,000 clones, approximately 87% of them singletons. V usage is TRBV4-3 and J usage is TRBJ2-1; 10 positions agree with TRBD1. The receptor was isolated from a human donor in a cohort sampled during active COVID-19. The sequencing input was peripheral blood. Here the CDR3 reads CASSHPATGTGVFNEQFF. CDR3 DNA: TGCGCCAGCAGCCACCCGGCGACCGGGACAGGGGTTTTCAATGAGCAGTTCTTC.